Below, 30 T cell receptor beta chains from the same sample are listed, as sequenced in a study of blood T cell repertoires in COVID-19. Measured with immunoSEQ multiplex PCR; TCRdb has only the in-frame clones, and not every one. The repertoire holds over 200,000 clones, about 90% seen once, with 1.9% in the top ten. The source material was peripheral blood. Receptors were obtained from a man aged 35 to 55 with active or convalescent COVID-19.

The chain carries TRBV4-1 and TRBJ1-4; maybe TRBD1 (6 bases). CDR1 is MGHRA and CDR2 is YSYEKL in the germline V gene. The CDR3 has 17 residues. V lost 3 bases to trimming and J lost 0 bases, with 14 bases between them. The CDR3 reads CASSQRGTGTTNEKLFF. CDR3 DNA: TGCGCCAGCAGCCAGAGGGGCACAGGGACAACTAATGAAAAACTGTTTTTT.

The V call is TRBV28, the J call TRBJ1-1, with 7 bases identical to TRBD1. Germline CDR1 reads MDHEN; CDR2 reads SYDVKM. V lost 2 bases and J lost 1; bases outside the gene matches: 16. The CDR3 has 19 amino acids. CDR3 coding DNA: TGTGCCAGCAGTTTAGATCCGGGACAGCACTTTAAGAAGAACACTGAAGCTTTCTTT. This gives the protein CASSLDPGQHFKKNTEAFF. Full variable domain (rest looked up from reference TRBV28 and TRBJ1-1): DVKVTQSSRYLVKRTGEKVFLECVQDMDHENMFWYRQDPGLGLRLIYFSYDVKMKEKGDIPEGYSVSREKKERFSLILESASTNQTSMYLCASSLDPGQHFKKNTEAFFGQGTRLTVV.

This clone was found once. The chain links TRBV10-2 to TRBJ1-2, with D unresolved. The V end lost 3 bases, the J end lost 5 bases, and 10 bases lay between the germline ends. Per germline, CDR1 WSHSY and CDR2 SAAADI. The CDR3 has 13 amino acids. The chain's CDR3 is CASSDRWRYGYTF. The CDR3, as DNA: TGCGCCAGCAGTGATCGTTGGAGGTATGGCTACACCTTC.

The chain couples TRBV24-1 to TRBJ1-5; no clear D gene. The CDR3 covers 15 residues. Trimming removed 1 base at V and 11 bases at J, with 17 bases between. Germline V gene data show CDR1 as KGHDR and CDR2 as SFDVKD. The DNA for the CDR3 is TGTGCCACCAGTGATTTAAATGATGGGTCAGAGGCCCAGCATTTT. It yields the protein CATSDLNDGSEAQHF.

J is TRBJ2-2 and V is TRBV27; 9 bases are shared with TRBD1. The CDR3 runs 19 residues. Germline loops: CDR1 MNHEY, CDR2 SMNVEV (reference sequence). J was trimmed by 6 bases and V by 3 bases; bases with no gene match: 17. CDR3 sequence (DNA): TGTGCCAGCAGTTTTGGAGGTGCTGGACAGGGGTACAGGGCCGGGGAGCTGTTTTTT. It specifies CASSFGGAGQGYRAGELFF.

The chain couples TRBV4-2 to TRBJ1-2; D might be TRBD1 (5 bases). The CDR3 contains 14 residues. CDR1 is LGHNA, CDR2 YNFKEQ, per germline. Deletions cut 5 bases from V and 4 bases from J, with 14 bases between. CDR3 region: CASSEPTAPYGYTF. CDR3 coding DNA: TGTGCCAGCAGCGAACCGACAGCCCCCTATGGCTACACCTTC.

The chain carries TRBV5-6 and TRBJ2-1; TRBD2 matches 8 bases. With V trimmed by 4 bases and J by 1 base, 4 bases remained unmatched. This CDR3 region has 15 residues. From germline, CDR1 is SGHDT and CDR2 YYEEEE. The CDR3 DNA reads TGTGCCAGCAGCGACAGCGGGAGATCCTACAATGAGCAGTTCTTC. Protein sequence: CASSDSGRSYNEQFF.

The chain links TRBV5-1 to TRBJ2-1; 7 positions agree with TRBD2. The germline CDR1 and CDR2 sequences are SGHRS and YFSETQ. This CDR3 is 14 amino acids long. The J segment lost 8 bases and the V segment lost 3 bases, leaving 8 bases of the junction unmatched. CDR3: CASSSGLVGDEQFF. CDR3 nucleotides: TGCGCCAGCAGCTCTGGACTAGTCGGGGATGAGCAGTTCTTC.

The chain has TRBV7-9 and TRBJ1-1; 9 bases map to TRBD1. J was trimmed by 4 bases and V by 5 bases; bases with no gene match: 5. The germline gives CDR1 SEHNR, CDR2 FQNEAQ (reference sequence). CDR3 length: 14 residues. DNA of the CDR3: TGTGCCAGCAGCGGACGGACAGGGGCCACTGAAGCTTTCTTT. It yields the protein CASSGRTGATEAFF.

The V and J genes are TRBV19 and TRBJ2-7; a possible D gene is TRBD1 (6 bases). CDR1 LNHDA and CDR2 SQIVND come from the germline V gene (reference sequence). V shed 8 bases and J shed 1 base, with 33 bases lying between them. CDR3 length: 20 amino acids. CDR3 sequence: CASPGPTPGAHTQDSYEQYF. The CDR3 nucleotides read TGTGCCAGTCCGGGTCCCACCCCAGGGGCCCATACTCAAGATTCCTACGAGCAGTACTTC.

The chain carries TRBV5-5 and TRBJ1-6, with TRBD1 identical over 10 bases. Germline V CDR1 and CDR2: SGHKS, YYEKEE (reference sequence). CDR3 size: 15 residues. V lost 4 bases, J lost 9 bases, and 7 bases stayed unmatched. CDR3 sequence: CASSPGQGVGSPLHF. In DNA, the CDR3 is TGTGCCAGCAGCCCAGGACAGGGGGTTGGTTCACCCCTCCACTTT.

The chain combines TRBV5-1 with TRBJ2-2, with D unclear. Germline V gives CDR1 SGHRS, CDR2 YFSETQ. The CDR3 length is 14 residues. V shed 0 bases and J shed 1 base, with 4 bases lying between them. As DNA, the CDR3 is TGCGCCAGCAGCTTGGGTCTGAACACCGGGGAGCTGTTTTTT. Translating it yields CASSLGLNTGELFF.

This clone was counted a few times. The chain joins TRBV28 to TRBJ1-5, with TRBD1 identical over 8 bases. The germline CDR1 and CDR2 sequences are MDHEN and SYDVKM. The J segment lost 3 bases and the V segment lost 6 bases, leaving 7 bases of the junction unmatched. The CDR3 is 15 residues long. The CDR3 region is CASRPGTGPNQPQHF. The CDR3 nucleotides read TGTGCCAGCAGGCCCGGGACAGGCCCCAATCAGCCCCAGCATTTT.

The CDR3, as DNA: TGTGCCAGCGGTACTAGCGGCACAGATACGCAGTATTTT. It yields the protein CASGTSGTDTQYF. The rearrangement uses TRBV9 and TRBJ2-3, with TRBD2 matching 7 bases. From germline, CDR1 is SGDLS and CDR2 YYNGEE. CDR3 length equals 13 residues. The trim removed 7 bases at V and 1 base at J, leaving 3 bases unmatched.

The rearrangement uses TRBV11-2 and TRBJ1-1; TRBD1 might be the D (5 bases). This CDR3 contains 13 residues. Trimming took 0 bases from V and 6 from J, leaving 8 bases between them. Looked up from germline, CDR1 is SGHAT and CDR2 is FQNNGV. The CDR3 nucleotides read TGTGCCAGCAGCTTAGAATGGGGGGCTGAAGCTTTCTTT. Its protein product is CASSLEWGAEAFF.

The J gene is TRBJ1-2, the V gene TRBV5-1; TRBD1 aligns across 10 bases. The CDR3 has 13 amino acids. From germline, CDR1 is SGHRS and CDR2 YFSETQ. With V trimmed by 3 bases and J by 8 bases, 4 bases remained unmatched. In DNA, the CDR3 is TGCGCCAGCAGCTCAGGACAGGGGGAAGGCTACACCTTC. This translates into CASSSGQGEGYTF.

This clone was seen a few times. The V call is TRBV5-1, the J call TRBJ1-1, with D hard to call. V lost 0 bases, J lost 5 bases, and 14 bases lay in between. The CDR3 runs 15 residues. In germline, CDR1 is SGHRS, CDR2 YFSETQ. CDR3 nucleotides: TGCGCCAGCAGCTTGGAAACGGGAAGAAGGACTGAAGCTTTCTTT. Translated: CASSLETGRRTEAFF.

The gene calls are TRBV27 and TRBJ2-7; a weak D match, TRBD1 (7 bases). CDR3 size: 15 residues. The V gene lost 3 bases and the J gene lost 3 bases, with 15 bases spanning the gap. From germline, CDR1 is MNHEY and CDR2 SMNVEV (reference sequence). Written as DNA, the CDR3 is TGTGCCAGCAGTTTGGGGCAGGGGGGAATCTACGAGCAGTACTTC. Its protein is CASSLGQGGIYEQYF.

The V and J genes are TRBV28 and TRBJ1-3; perhaps TRBD1 as D (6 bases). The CDR3 totals 13 residues. Deletions cut 10 bases from V and 4 bases from J, with 14 bases between. Germline lookup yields CDR1 MDHEN and CDR2 SYDVKM. The CDR3 sequence is CATFGQPGNTIYF. The CDR3 DNA is TGTGCCACATTTGGACAGCCAGGAAACACCATATATTTT. The complete variable domain, with remaining parts taken from reference TRBV28 and TRBJ1-3, reads DVKVTQSSRYLVKRTGEKVFLECVQDMDHENMFWYRQDPGLGLRLIYFSYDVKMKEKGDIPEGYSVSREKKERFSLILESASTNQTSMYLCATFGQPGNTIYFGEGSWLTVV.

V and J are TRBV16 and TRBJ2-7; D may be TRBD2 (6 bases). This CDR3 spans 14 amino acids. Trimming left V 4 bases short and J 4 bases short, with 14 bases between. The germline CDR1 and CDR2 sequences are KGHSY and FQNENV. CDR3 region: CASSPQGLRYEQYF. Here the CDR3 DNA reads TGTGCCAGCAGCCCCCAGGGACTTCGGTACGAGCAGTACTTC.

CDR3 nucleotides: TGTGCCAGCAGCTCTGACAGGGGGAGGTGGAATGAGCAGTTCTTC. This sequence encodes CASSSDRGRWNEQFF. This sequence joins TRBV7-2 and TRBJ2-1; 9 bases are shared with TRBD1. The germline CDR1 and CDR2 sequences are SGHTA and FQGNSA. V gave up 4 bases and J gave up 7 bases; unmatched junction bases: 8. The CDR3 sequence is 15 residues long.

This chain connects TRBV11-2 to TRBJ1-2; D not resolved. The CDR3 covers 16 residues. V was shortened by 8 bases and J by 6 bases, with 25 bases between the two germline ends. Germline CDR1 is SGHAT and CDR2 is FQNNGV. CDR3 region: CASGHLEPRKSDGYTF. The CDR3 nucleotides are TGTGCCAGCGGCCACCTGGAGCCCCGCAAAAGTGATGGCTACACCTTC.

The DNA of the CDR3 is TGTGCCAGCAGCCGAACGGGACAGGGACATCAGCCCCAGCATTTT. This codes for CASSRTGQGHQPQHF. The chain is built from TRBV7-6 and TRBJ1-5; TRBD1 aligns across 9 bases. The CDR3 is 15 residues long. With V trimmed by 5 bases and J by 5 bases, 7 bases remained unmatched. Germline V gives CDR1 SGHVS, CDR2 FNYEAQ. The whole variable domain, filled in from reference TRBV7-6 and TRBJ1-5, reads GAGVSQSPRYKVTKRGQDVALRCDPISGHVSLYWYRQALGQGPEFLTYFNYEAQQDKSGLPNDRFSAERPEGSISTLTIQRTEQRDSAMYRCASSRTGQGHQPQHFGDGTRLSIL.

The gene calls are TRBV6-5 and TRBJ1-1, with D uncertain. Trimming removed 7 bases at V and 2 bases at J, with 17 bases between. The germline V gene encodes CDR1 MNHEY and CDR2 SVGAGI. CDR3 length equals 15 residues. The CDR3 DNA reads TGTGCCAGCACCACAGAGACCCGAAGAAACACTGAAGCTTTCTTT. This sequence encodes CASTTETRRNTEAFF.

In this sample, this clone turned up a few times. The chain recombines TRBV6-5 with TRBJ1-2; D is unresolved. The CDR3 loop spans 11 amino acids. Trimming pared 4 bases from V and 4 bases from J, leaving 4 bases between. Germline V gene sequence: CDR1 MNHEY, CDR2 SVGAGI. The CDR3: CASSLAYGYTF. CDR3 in DNA: TGTGCCAGCAGTTTAGCCTATGGCTACACCTTC.

This clone appeared many times. This sequence joins TRBV2 and TRBJ1-5; D unresolved. Deletions cut 1 base from V and 5 bases from J, with 9 bases between. The CDR3 spans 14 residues. In germline, CDR1 is SNHLY, CDR2 FYNNEI. DNA for the CDR3: TGTGCCAGCAGTGAAGATAGTCGGGATCAGCCCCAGCATTTT. Encoded protein: CASSEDSRDQPQHF.

The chain carries TRBV2 and TRBJ1-1; D call uncertain. The CDR3 contains 12 residues. CDR1 is SNHLY, CDR2 FYNNEI, per germline. With 7 bases removed from V and 10 bases from J, the gap between germline ends came to 16 bases. CDR3 coding DNA: TGTGCCAGCAAGCCCCTGGATCCGGGAGCTTTCTTT. This encodes CASKPLDPGAFF.

The chain links TRBV5-1 to TRBJ1-1; 8 positions match TRBD1. Trimming removed 2 bases from V and 4 bases from J; junction bases left unmatched: 4. Germline values: CDR1 SGHRS, CDR2 YFSETQ. CDR3 size: 14 residues. CDR3 loop: CASSLQGGITEAFF. The CDR3 nucleotides are TGCGCCAGCAGCTTACAGGGGGGGATCACTGAAGCTTTCTTT.

CDR3 nucleotides: TGTGCCAGCAGACAGGGTCCTGAAGCTTTCTTT. Translating it yields CASRQGPEAFF. This chain joins TRBV2 and TRBJ1-1, with D possibly TRBD1 on 6 matching bases. Trimming took off 6 bases at V and 6 bases at J, with 8 bases between the two ends. The V gene's germline CDR1 is SNHLY and CDR2 FYNNEI. The CDR3 totals 11 residues.

J is TRBJ1-3 and V is TRBV6-5, with D possibly TRBD1 on 5 matching bases. Germline CDR1 reads MNHEY; CDR2 reads SVGAGI. The length of the CDR3 is 15 residues. Trimming removed 5 bases from V and 0 bases from J, with 11 bases in between. The chain's CDR3 is CASSTGSYSGNTIYF. The CDR3 DNA reads as TGTGCCAGCAGTACAGGCTCCTACTCTGGAAACACCATATATTTT.